Below, one T cell receptor beta chain is given with its context. This entry comes from a study of T cell responses to AZD1222 COVID-19 vaccine. Generated by immunoSEQ multiplex PCR, the TCRdb table keeps only in-frame clones and is missing some. Of 7,500 to 9,000 clones listed, roughly 90% were seen once; the top ten hold less than 8.5%. The material sequenced was peripheral blood, taken 28 days after the second AZD1222 dose. The clonotype comes from an adult who received the AZD1222 COVID-19 vaccine.

CDR3 DNA: TGTGCCAGTAGTTCCCGGGCTGTAGCGGGCGGTGAGCAGTTCTTC. Encoded protein: CASSSRAVAGGEQFF. The chain links TRBV19 to TRBJ2-1, with TRBD2 matching 7 bases. The V and J ends lost 5 bases and 9 bases, in that order; junction bases with no gene match: 13. This CDR3 spans 15 amino acids. Germline assignment: CDR1 LNHDA and CDR2 SQIVND (reference sequence).